This record concerns one T cell receptor beta chain sequence. The antigen is unknown. This sample was included in a study of blood T cells in healthy people across ages. For the study at large: Roughly one uniquely barcoded beta molecule per two T cells was captured. Study-wide results and limits: A roughly linear age-dependent decrease characterized TCR beta diversity per million T cells. With unsorted PBMCs, a conclusive comparison of naive versus antigen-experienced cells was not possible.

The ends lost 10 bases at V and 4 bases at J; junction bases unmatched: 7. CDR1 is ENHRY and CDR2 is SYGVKD in the germline V gene. The CDR3 runs to 14 residues. A second PCR, run for roughly 7 to 11 cycles, used a sample-barcoded 5' primer plus a J-beta primer mix. Each sample yielded at least 2.5 million CDR3-containing paired-end reads. TCRdb itself ran the 5' RACE reads through MiXCR, one entry per CDR3 protein. The table records hundreds of thousands of distinct CDR3 sequences, 58% of them present only once. This clonotype was obtained from a man in his 60s in good health. The sequenced sample consisted of blood. The chain employs TRBV10-3 and TRBJ2-2, with 9 bases fitting TRBD1. CDR3 loop: CATSGQGSTGELFF. In DNA, the CDR3 is TGTGCCACCTCTGGACAGGGGAGCACCGGGGAGCTGTTTTTT.